This passage covers 12 T cell receptor beta chains from one sample sequenced in a study of CD8 T cells in Susac syndrome (dated by TCRdb to the late 2010s). Library construction relied on the immunoSEQ multiplex PCR assay. RNA was extracted using the RNeasy kit, and roughly 0.5 to 1 ug of the RNA was reverse transcribed with random hexamers. TCRdb reanalyzed the raw reads on its own, using fastp at Q25 for trimming and MiXCR for clone calling, and kept in-frame beta chains. One record per CDR3 amino acid sequence lists the most common genes and DNA. The table for this sample lists 400,000 to 550,000 distinct CDR3 sequences; approximately 89% of them were counted only once. Together, the top ten hold 0.09% to 0.15% of the sample. Sequenced input: CD8+ T cells from PBMCs. The receptors derive from a human donor with multiple sclerosis.

The CDR3 DNA follows: TGCAGTGCTAACATAGCAGGGCGGGCCTACAATGAGCAGTTCTTC. Translation: CSANIAGRAYNEQFF. The chain uses TRBV20-1 and TRBJ2-1; D tentatively reads TRBD1 or TRBD2 (5 bases each). The CDR3 has 15 amino acids. Trimming removed 4 bases from V and 2 bases from J, with 15 bases in between. The germline CDR1 and CDR2 sequences are DFQATT and SNEGSKA (reference sequence).

This chain uses TRBV6-6 with TRBJ1-1; a possible D gene is TRBD1 (6 bases). The V end was cut by 5 bases, the J end by 1 base, with 14 bases between. The CDR3 extends over 15 amino acids. Germline V lookup: CDR1 MNHNY, CDR2 SVGAGI (reference sequence). The CDR3 DNA sequence: TGTGCCAGCAGTATTCCGGGACACACGAACACTGAAGCTTTCTTT. Residues: CASSIPGHTNTEAFF.

The chain employs TRBV7-2 and TRBJ2-3, with D perhaps matching TRBD2 (5 bases). The germline V gene has CDR1 SGHTA and CDR2 FQGNSA. This CDR3 spans 16 amino acids. V shed 5 bases and J shed 0 bases, with 15 bases lying between them. The CDR3 sequence: CASSDPSLLSTDTQYF. The CDR3, as DNA: TGTGCCAGCAGCGACCCTAGCCTTCTCAGCACAGATACGCAGTATTTT.

CDR3 bases: TGTGCCAGTAGTGACCAACCGGGACTAGGCGACGAGCAGTACTTC. Its translation is CASSDQPGLGDEQYF. This chain connects TRBV19 to TRBJ2-7, with 8 bases that match TRBD2. Germline CDR1 and CDR2: LNHDA and SQIVND (reference sequence). The CDR3 runs 15 residues. V was pared by 5 bases and J by 5 bases, with 11 bases of the junction left unmatched.

V and J are TRBV9 and TRBJ2-1, with TRBD2 identical over 9 bases. The V gene end was trimmed by 2 bases and the J gene end by 2 bases; junction bases not matched to a gene: 8. CDR1 and CDR2 (germline): SGDLS, YYNGEE. CDR3 size: 17 residues. Here the CDR3 DNA reads TGTGCCAGCAGCGTTCATCTTAGCGGGGGAACCTACAATGAGCAGTTCTTC. The encoded protein is CASSVHLSGGTYNEQFF.

V and J are TRBV30 and TRBJ2-3; 8 positions match TRBD2. Germline CDR1 and CDR2: GTSNPN and SVGIG (reference sequence). The CDR3 consists of 15 residues. With V trimmed by 2 bases and J by 1 base, 5 bases remained unmatched. The CDR3 DNA reads as TGTGCCTGGAGTTTCACGACTAGCGGCACAGATACGCAGTATTTT. The encoded protein is CAWSFTTSGTDTQYF.

Only one count was recorded for this clonotype. This chain links TRBV7-9 with TRBJ2-5; D might be TRBD2 (5 bases). Germline loops: CDR1 SEHNR, CDR2 FQNEAQ (reference sequence). This CDR3 region has 14 residues. The V end lost 4 bases, the J end lost 2 bases, and 11 bases lay between the germline ends. CDR3 DNA: TGTGCCAGCAGCTCCGGGAAGGGACAAGAGACCCAGTACTTC. Protein sequence: CASSSGKGQETQYF.

This rearrangement joins TRBV27 to TRBJ2-2; 12 nucleotides agree with TRBD1. CDR3 length equals 16 residues. Germline values: CDR1 MNHEY, CDR2 SMNVEV (reference sequence). The junction had 4 bases not matched to a gene; V was cut back by 5 bases and J by 3 bases. The CDR3: CASSPGQGAHTGELFF. CDR3 nucleotide sequence: TGTGCCAGCAGTCCGGGACAGGGGGCACACACCGGGGAGCTGTTTTTT.

The chain couples TRBV5-6 to TRBJ1-1; 8 nucleotides line up with TRBD1. There are 19 residues in the CDR3. With 4 bases clipped from V and 5 bases from J, the junction kept 22 bases outside the gene matches. Germline CDR1 is SGHDT and CDR2 is YYEEEE. In DNA, the CDR3 is TGTGCCAGCAGCCCTTCCACCAGGGGGCCGGAGAGTGGTGGAACTGAAGCTTTCTTT. It codes for CASSPSTRGPESGGTEAFF.

The chain recombines TRBV5-6 with TRBJ1-5; 9 bases map to TRBD1. Germline V gene lookup returns CDR1 SGHDT and CDR2 YYEEEE. The CDR3 is 15 amino acids. V trimming: 3 bases; J trimming: 6 bases; junction bases outside the gene matches: 7. CDR3 bases: TGTGCCAGCAGCTCGGGTACAGGGGGCGGTCAGCCCCAGCATTTT. The encoded protein is CASSSGTGGGQPQHF.

In nucleotides, the CDR3 is TGCGCCAGCAGCTTGGCTAGCGGGGGGGCCGGCACAGATACGCAGTATTTT. This codes for CASSLASGGAGTDTQYF. This chain uses TRBV5-1 with TRBJ2-3; 12 positions match TRBD2. The CDR3 spans 17 residues. V lost 0 bases and J lost 1; bases outside the gene matches: 3. The germline CDR1 and CDR2 sequences are SGHRS and YFSETQ.

The V and J genes are TRBV4-1 and TRBJ2-1; 10 nucleotides match TRBD2. The length of the CDR3 is 18 residues. Germline assignment: CDR1 MGHRA and CDR2 YSYEKL. Trimming removed 4 bases from V and 9 bases from J; junction bases left unmatched: 18. The CDR3 nucleotides are TGCGCCAGCAGCCCCTGGACAGCGGGGGGGCAAAGGTTCAGTGAGCAGTTCTTC. This gives the protein CASSPWTAGGQRFSEQFF.